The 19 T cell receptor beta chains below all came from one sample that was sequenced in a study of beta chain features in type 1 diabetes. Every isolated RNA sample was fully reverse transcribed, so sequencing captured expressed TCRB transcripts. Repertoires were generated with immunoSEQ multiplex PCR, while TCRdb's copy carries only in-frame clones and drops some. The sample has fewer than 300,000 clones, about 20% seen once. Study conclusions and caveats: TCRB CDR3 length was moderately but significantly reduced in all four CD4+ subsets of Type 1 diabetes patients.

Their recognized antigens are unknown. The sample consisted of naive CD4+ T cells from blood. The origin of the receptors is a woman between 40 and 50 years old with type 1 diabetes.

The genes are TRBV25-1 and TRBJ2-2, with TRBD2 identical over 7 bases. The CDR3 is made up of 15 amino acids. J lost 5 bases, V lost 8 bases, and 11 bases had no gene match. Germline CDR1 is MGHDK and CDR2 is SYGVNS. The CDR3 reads CASSRWASGTGELFF. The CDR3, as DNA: TGTGCCAGCTCCCGGTGGGCTAGCGGAACCGGGGAGCTGTTTTTT.

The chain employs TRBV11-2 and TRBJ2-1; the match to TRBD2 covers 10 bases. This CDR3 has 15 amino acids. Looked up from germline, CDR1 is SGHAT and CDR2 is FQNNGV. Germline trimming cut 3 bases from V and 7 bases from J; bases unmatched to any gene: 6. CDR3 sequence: CASSFLAGEGNEQFF. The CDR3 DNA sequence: TGTGCCAGCAGCTTCCTAGCGGGAGAGGGAAATGAGCAGTTCTTC.

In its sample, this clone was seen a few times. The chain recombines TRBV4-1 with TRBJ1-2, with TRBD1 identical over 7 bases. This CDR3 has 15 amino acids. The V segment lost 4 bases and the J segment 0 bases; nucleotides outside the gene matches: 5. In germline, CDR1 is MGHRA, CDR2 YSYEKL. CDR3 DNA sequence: TGCGCCAGCAGCCCAGACAGGGTAGCTAACTATGGCTACACCTTC. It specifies CASSPDRVANYGYTF.

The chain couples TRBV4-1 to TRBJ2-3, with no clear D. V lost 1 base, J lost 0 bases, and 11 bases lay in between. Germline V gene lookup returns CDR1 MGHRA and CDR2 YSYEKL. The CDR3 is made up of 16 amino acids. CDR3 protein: CASSQVSLPSTDTQYF. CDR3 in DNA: TGCGCCAGCAGCCAAGTCTCTCTTCCCAGCACAGATACGCAGTATTTT.

The CDR3 reads CASSQEGRLAGANVLTF. CDR3 DNA sequence: TGCGCCAGCAGCCAAGAGGGGCGCCTCGCAGGGGCCAACGTCCTGACTTTC. The genes are TRBV4-1 and TRBJ2-6; D might be TRBD1 (5 bases). The germline CDR1 and CDR2 sequences are MGHRA and YSYEKL. The CDR3 runs to 17 residues. The V and J ends lost 0 bases and 4 bases respectively, with 13 bases between them.

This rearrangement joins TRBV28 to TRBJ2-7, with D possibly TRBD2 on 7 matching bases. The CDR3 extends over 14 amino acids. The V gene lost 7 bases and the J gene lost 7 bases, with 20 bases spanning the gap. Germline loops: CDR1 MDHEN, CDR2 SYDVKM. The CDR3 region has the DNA TGTGCCAGCACCCACACGGGGGGCCCCAGGGAGCAGTACTTC. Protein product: CASTHTGGPREQYF.

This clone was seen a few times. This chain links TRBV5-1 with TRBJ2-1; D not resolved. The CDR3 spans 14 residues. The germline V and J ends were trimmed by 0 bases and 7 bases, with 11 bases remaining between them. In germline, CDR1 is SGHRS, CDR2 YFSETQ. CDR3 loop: CASSLGSSRNEQFF. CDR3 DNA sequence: TGCGCCAGCAGCTTGGGGAGCTCTAGAAATGAGCAGTTCTTC.

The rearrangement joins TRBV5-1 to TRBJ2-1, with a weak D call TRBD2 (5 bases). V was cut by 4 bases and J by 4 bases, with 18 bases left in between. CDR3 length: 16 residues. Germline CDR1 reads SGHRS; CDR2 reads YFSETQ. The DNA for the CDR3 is TGCGCCAGCAGCCGCGATGGTCCTGGCGGGTACAATGAGCAGTTCTTC. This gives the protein CASSRDGPGGYNEQFF.

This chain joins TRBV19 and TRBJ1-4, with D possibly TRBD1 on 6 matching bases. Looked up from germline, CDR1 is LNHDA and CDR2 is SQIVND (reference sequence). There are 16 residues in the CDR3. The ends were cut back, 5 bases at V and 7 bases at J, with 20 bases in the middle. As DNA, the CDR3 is TGTGCCAGTAGTGCCGGCCCAGGACAGAAGTCTGAAAAACTGTTTTTT. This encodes CASSAGPGQKSEKLFF.

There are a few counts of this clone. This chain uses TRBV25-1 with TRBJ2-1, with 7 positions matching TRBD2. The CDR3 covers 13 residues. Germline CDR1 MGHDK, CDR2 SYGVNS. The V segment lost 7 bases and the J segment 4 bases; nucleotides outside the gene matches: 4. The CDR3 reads CASTPAGYNEQFF. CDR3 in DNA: TGTGCCAGCACCCCAGCGGGGTACAATGAGCAGTTCTTC.

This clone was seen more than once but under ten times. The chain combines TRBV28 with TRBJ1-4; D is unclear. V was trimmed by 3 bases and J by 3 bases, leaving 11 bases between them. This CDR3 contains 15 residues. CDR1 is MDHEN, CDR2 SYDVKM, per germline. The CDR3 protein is CASSLEAAANEKLFF. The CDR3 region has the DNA TGTGCCAGCAGTTTGGAGGCAGCTGCTAATGAAAAACTGTTTTTT.

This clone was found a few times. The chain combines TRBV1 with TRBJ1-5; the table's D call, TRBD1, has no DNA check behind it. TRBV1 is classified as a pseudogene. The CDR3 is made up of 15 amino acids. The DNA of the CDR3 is TGCACCAGCAGCCAAGCAGGGGTATACAATCAGCCCCAGCATTTT. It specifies CTSSQAGVYNQPQHF.

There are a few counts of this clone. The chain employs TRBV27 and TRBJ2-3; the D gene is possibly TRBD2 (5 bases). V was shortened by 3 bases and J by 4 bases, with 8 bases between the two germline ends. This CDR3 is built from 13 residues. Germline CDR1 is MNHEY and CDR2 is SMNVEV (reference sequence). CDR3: CASSFERADTQYF. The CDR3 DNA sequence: TGTGCCAGCAGTTTCGAGAGGGCAGATACGCAGTATTTT.

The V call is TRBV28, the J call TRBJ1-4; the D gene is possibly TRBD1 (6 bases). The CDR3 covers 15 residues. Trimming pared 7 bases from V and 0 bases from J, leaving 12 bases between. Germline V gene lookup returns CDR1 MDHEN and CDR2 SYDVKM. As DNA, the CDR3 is TGTGCCAGCATCGGGAGGACAGCAACTAATGAAAAACTGTTTTTT. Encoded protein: CASIGRTATNEKLFF.

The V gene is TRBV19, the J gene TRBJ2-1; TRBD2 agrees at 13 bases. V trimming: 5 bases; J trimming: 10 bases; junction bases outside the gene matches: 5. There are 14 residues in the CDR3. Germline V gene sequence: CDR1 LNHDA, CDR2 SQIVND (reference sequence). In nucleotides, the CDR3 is TGTGCCAGTAGTCCTGGACTAGCGGGGGAGGAGCAGTTCTTC. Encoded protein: CASSPGLAGEEQFF.

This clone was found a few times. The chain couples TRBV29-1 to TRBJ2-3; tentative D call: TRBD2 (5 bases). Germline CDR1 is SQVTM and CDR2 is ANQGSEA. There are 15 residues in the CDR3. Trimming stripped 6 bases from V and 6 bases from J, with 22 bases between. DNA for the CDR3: TGCAGCGTCCCATCCCGAGGGATGGAGACTGATACGCAGTATTTT. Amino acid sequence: CSVPSRGMETDTQYF.

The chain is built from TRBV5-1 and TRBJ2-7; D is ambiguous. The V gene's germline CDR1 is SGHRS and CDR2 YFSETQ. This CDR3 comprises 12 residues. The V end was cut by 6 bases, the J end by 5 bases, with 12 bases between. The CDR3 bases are TGCGCCAGCAAGGAACAGACGGACGAGCAGTACTTC. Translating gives CASKEQTDEQYF.

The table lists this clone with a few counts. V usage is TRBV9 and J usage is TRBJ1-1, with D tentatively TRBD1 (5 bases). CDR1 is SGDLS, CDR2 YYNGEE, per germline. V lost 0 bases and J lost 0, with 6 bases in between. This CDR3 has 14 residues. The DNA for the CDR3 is TGTGCCAGCAGCGTAGGGGGGGTGAACACTGAAGCTTTCTTT. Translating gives CASSVGGVNTEAFF.

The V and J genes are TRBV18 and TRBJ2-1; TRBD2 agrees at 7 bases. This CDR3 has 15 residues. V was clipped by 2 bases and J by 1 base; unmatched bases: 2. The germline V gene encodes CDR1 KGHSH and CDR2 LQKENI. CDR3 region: CASSPSSGSYNEQFF. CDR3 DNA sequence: TGTGCCAGCTCACCATCTAGCGGATCCTACAATGAGCAGTTCTTC.